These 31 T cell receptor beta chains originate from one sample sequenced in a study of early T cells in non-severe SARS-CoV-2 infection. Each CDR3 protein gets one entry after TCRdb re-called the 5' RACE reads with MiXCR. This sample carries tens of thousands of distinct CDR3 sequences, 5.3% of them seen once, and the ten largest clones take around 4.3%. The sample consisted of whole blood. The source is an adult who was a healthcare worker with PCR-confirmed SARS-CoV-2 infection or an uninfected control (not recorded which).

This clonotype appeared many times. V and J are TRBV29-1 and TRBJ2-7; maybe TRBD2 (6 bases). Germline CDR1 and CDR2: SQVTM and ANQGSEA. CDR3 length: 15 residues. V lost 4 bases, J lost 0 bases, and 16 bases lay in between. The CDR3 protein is CSVVGRAGNSYEQYF. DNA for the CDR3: TGCAGCGTTGTGGGCCGGGCGGGGAACTCCTACGAGCAGTACTTC.

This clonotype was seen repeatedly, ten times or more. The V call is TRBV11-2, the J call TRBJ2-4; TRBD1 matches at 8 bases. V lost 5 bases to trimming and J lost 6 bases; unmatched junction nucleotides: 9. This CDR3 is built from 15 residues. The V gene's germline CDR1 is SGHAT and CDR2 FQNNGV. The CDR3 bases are TGTGCCAGCAGCCCCGGAGAAACAGGGGGAAACATTCAGTACTTC. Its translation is CASSPGETGGNIQYF. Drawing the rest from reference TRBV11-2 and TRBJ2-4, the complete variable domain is EAGVAQSPRYKIIEKRQSVAFWCNPISGHATLYWYQQILGQGPKLLIQFQNNGVVDDSQLPKDRFSAERLKGVDSTLKIQPAKLEDSAVYLCASSPGETGGNIQYFGAGTRLSVL.

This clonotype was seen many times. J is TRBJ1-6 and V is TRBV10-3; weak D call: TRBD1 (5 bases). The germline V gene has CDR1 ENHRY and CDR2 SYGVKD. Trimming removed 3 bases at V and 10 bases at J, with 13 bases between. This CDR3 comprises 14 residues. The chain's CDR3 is CAISDIRVRSPLHF. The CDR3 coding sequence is TGTGCCATCAGTGACATCAGGGTACGATCACCCCTCCACTTT.

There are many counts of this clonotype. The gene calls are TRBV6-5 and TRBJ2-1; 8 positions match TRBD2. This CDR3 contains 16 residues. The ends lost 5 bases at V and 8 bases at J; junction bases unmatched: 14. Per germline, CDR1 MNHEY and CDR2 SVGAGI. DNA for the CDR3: TGTGCCAGCAGTCCCCTCCGGGAGGCTAGCGGGCATGAGCAGTTCTTC. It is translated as CASSPLREASGHEQFF.

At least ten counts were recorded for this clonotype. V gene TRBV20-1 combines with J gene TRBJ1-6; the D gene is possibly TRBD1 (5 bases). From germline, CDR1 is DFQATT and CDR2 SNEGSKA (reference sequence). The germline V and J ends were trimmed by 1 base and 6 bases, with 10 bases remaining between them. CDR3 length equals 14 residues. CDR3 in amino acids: CSARGGGGNSPLHF. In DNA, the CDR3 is TGCAGTGCTAGAGGGGGGGGTGGTAATTCACCCCTCCACTTT.

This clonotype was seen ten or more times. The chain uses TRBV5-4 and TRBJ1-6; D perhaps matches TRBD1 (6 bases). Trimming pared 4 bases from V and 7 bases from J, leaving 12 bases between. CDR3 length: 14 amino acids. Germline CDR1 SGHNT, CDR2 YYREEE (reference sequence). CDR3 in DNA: TGTGCCAGCAGCCTCACCGGGACAAATTCACCCCTCCACTTT. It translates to CASSLTGTNSPLHF.

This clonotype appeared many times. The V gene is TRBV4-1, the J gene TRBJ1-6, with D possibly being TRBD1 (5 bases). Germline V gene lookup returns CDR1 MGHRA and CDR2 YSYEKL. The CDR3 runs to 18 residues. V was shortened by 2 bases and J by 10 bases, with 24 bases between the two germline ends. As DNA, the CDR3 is TGCGCCAGCAGCCAATGGTACAGGTTCGGGACCGCGAGATCACCCCTCCACTTT. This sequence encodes CASSQWYRFGTARSPLHF.

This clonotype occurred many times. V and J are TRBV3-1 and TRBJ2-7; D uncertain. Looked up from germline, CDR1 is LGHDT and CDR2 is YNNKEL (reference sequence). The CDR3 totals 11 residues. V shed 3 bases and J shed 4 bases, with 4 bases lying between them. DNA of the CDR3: TGTGCCAGCAGCCATGTGTACGAGCAGTACTTC. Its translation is CASSHVYEQYF.

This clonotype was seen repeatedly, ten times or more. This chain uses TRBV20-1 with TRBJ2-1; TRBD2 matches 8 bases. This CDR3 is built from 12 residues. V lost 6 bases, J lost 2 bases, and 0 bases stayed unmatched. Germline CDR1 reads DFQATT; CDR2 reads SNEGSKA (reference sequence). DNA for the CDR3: TGCAGTGCGGGACTAGCCTACAATGAGCAGTTCTTC. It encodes CSAGLAYNEQFF.

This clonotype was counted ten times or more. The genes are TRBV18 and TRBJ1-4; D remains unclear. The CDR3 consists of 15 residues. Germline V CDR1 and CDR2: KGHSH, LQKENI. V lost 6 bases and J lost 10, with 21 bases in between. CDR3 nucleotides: TGTGCCAGCTCGGTCTACACCGGATTTAAGGGAAAACTGTTTTTT. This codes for CASSVYTGFKGKLFF.

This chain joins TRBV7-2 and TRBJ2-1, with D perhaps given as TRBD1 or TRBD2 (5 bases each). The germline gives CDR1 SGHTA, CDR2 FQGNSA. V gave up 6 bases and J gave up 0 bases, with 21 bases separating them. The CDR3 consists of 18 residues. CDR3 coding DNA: TGTGCCAGCAGTTGGACCCCGGGACCCATGAGCTCCTACAATGAGCAGTTCTTC. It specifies CASSWTPGPMSSYNEQFF.

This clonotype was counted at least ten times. Here the CDR3 DNA reads TGTGCCAGCAGTGACGAGGGGCAAGGCTCTGGGGCCAACGTCCTGACTTTC. It yields the protein CASSDEGQGSGANVLTF. The V and J genes are TRBV6-4 and TRBJ2-6; either TRBD1 or TRBD2 may fit D (5 bases each). The germline V and J ends were trimmed by 2 bases and 0 bases, with 11 bases remaining between them. CDR1 is MRHNA and CDR2 is SNTAGT in the germline V gene. The CDR3 extends over 17 amino acids.

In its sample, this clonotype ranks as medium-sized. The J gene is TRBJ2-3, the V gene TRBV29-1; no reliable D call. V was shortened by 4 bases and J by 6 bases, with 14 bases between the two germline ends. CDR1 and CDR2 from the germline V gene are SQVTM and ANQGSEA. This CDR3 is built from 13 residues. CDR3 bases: TGCAGCGTTGGGCCGGGCTCAGGCGATACGCAGTATTTT. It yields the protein CSVGPGSGDTQYF.

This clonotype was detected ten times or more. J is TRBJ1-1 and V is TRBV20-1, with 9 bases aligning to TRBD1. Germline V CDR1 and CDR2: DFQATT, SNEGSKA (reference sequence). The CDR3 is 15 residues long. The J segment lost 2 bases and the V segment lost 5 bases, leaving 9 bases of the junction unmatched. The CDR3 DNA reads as TGCAGTGCTTCCGCATCGGGACAGGGAAACACTGAAGCTTTCTTT. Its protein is CSASASGQGNTEAFF.

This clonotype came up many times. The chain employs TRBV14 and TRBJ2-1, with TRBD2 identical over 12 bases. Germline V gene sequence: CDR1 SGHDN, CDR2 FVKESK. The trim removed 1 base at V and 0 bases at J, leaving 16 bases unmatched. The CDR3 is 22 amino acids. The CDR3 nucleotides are TGTGCCAGCAGCCAAGGCCGACGGGGACTAGCGGGCTTAAAGAGCTCCTACAATGAGCAGTTCTTC. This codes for CASSQGRRGLAGLKSSYNEQFF.

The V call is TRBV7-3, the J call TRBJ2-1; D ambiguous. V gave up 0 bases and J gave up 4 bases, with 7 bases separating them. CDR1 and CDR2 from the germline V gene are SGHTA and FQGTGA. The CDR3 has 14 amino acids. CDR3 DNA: TGTGCCAGCAGCTTAACTAGTGCGTACAATGAGCAGTTCTTC. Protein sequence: CASSLTSAYNEQFF.

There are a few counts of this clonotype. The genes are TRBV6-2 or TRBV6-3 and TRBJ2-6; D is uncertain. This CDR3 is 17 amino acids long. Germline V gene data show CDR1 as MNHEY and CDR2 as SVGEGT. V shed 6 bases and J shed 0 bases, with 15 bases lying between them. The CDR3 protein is CASSAWAPSSGANVLTF. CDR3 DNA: TGTGCCAGCAGCGCGTGGGCCCCAAGCTCTGGGGCCAACGTCCTGACTTTC.

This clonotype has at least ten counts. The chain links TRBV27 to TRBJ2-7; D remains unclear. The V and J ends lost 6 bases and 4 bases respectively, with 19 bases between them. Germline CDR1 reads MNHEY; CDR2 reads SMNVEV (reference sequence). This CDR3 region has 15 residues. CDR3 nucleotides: TGTGCCAGCAGATCAAGACCCACAGCTGATTACGAGCAGTACTTC. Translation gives CASRSRPTADYEQYF.

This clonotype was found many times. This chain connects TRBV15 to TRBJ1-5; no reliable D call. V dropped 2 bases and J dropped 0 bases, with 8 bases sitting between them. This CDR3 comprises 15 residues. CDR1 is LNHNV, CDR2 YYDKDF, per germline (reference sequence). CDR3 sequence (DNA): TGTGCCACCAGCAGATGGGCTTATAGCAATCAGCCCCAGCATTTT. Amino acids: CATSRWAYSNQPQHF.

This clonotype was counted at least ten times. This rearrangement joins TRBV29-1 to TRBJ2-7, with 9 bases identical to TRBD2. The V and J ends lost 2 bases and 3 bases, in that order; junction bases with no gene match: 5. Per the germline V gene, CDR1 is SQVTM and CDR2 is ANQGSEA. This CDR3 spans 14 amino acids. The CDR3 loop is CSVELGLADYEQYF. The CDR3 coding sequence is TGCAGCGTTGAATTGGGACTAGCAGACTACGAGCAGTACTTC.

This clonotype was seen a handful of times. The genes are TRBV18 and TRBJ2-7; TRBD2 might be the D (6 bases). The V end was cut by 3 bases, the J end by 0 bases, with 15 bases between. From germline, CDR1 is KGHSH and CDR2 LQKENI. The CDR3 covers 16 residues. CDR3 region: CASSPRLAYSSYEQYF. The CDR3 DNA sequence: TGTGCCAGCTCACCGAGGCTAGCGTATAGCTCCTACGAGCAGTACTTC.

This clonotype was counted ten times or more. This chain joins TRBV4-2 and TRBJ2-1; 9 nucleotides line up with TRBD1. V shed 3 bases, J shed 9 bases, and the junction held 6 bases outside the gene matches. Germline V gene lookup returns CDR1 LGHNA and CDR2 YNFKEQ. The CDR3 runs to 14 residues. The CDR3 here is CASSQGDRDGEQFF. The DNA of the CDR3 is TGTGCCAGCAGCCAGGGGGACAGGGACGGTGAGCAGTTCTTC.

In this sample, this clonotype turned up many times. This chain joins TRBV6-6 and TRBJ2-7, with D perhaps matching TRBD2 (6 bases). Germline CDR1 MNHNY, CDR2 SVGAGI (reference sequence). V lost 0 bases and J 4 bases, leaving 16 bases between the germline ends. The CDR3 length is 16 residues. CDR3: CASSYSGAAGQYEQYF. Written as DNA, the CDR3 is TGTGCCAGCAGTTACTCTGGGGCAGCGGGTCAATACGAGCAGTACTTC.

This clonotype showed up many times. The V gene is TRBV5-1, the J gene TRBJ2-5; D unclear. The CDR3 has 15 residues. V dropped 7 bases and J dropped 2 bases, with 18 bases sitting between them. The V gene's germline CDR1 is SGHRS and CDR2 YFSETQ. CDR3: CASCPAYSPQETQYF. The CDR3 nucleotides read TGCGCCAGCTGTCCGGCGTATTCCCCACAAGAGACCCAGTACTTC.

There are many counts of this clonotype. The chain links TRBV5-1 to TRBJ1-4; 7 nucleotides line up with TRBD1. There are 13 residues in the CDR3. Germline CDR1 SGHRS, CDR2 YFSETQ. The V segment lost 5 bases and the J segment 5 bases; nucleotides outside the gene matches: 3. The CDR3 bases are TGCGCCAGCAGAAGGGACAGCAATGAAAAACTGTTTTTT. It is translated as CASRRDSNEKLFF.

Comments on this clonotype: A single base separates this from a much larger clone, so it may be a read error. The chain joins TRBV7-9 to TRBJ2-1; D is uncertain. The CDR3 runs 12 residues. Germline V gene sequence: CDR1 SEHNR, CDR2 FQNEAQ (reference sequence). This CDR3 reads CVSSSPGRKGFF. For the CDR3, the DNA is TGTGTCAGCAGCTCTCCGGGCCGTAAGGGGTTCTTC.

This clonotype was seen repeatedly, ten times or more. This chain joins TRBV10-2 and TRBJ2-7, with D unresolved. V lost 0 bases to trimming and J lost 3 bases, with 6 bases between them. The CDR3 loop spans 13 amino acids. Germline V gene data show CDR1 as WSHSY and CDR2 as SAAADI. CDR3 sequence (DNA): TGCGCCAGCAGTGAGTCGTCGGACTACGAGCAGTACTTC. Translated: CASSESSDYEQYF.

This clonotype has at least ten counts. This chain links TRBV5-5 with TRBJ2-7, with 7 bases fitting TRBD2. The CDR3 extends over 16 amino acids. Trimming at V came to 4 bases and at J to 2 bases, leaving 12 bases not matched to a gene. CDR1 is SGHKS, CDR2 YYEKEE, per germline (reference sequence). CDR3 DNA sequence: TGTGCCAGCAGCCGAACCCCGGGACTACAGACCTACGAGCAGTACTTC. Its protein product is CASSRTPGLQTYEQYF.

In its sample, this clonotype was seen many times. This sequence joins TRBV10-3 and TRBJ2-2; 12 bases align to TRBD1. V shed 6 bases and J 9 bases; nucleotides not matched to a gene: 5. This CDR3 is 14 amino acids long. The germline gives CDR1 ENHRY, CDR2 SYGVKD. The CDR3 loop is CAISPGQGARELFF. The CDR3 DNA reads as TGTGCCATCAGCCCGGGACAGGGGGCACGGGAGCTGTTTTTT.

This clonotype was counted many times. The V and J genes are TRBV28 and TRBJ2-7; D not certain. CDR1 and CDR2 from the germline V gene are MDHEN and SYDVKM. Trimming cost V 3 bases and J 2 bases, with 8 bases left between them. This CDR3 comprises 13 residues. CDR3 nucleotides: TGTGCCAGCAGTTTGGAACAAGCCTACGAGCAGTACTTC. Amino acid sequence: CASSLEQAYEQYF.

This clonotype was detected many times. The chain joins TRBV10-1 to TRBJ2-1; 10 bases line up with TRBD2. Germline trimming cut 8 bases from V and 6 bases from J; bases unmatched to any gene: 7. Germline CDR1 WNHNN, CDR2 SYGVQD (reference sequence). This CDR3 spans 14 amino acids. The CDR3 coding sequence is TGCGCCAGCTCGTCTAGCGGGAGCATCAATGAGCAGTTCTTC. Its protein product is CASSSSGSINEQFF.